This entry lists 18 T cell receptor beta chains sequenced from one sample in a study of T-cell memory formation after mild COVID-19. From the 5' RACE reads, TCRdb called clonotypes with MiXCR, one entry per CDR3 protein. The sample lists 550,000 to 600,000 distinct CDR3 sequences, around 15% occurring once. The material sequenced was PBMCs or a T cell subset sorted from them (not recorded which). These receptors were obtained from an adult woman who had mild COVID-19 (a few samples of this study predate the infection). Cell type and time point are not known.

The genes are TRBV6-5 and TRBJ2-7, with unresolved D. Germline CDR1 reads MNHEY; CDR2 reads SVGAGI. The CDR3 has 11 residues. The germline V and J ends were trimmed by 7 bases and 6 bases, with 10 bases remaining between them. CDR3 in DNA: TGTGCCAGCACCCAAGGCCTCGAGCAGTACTTC. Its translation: CASTQGLEQYF.

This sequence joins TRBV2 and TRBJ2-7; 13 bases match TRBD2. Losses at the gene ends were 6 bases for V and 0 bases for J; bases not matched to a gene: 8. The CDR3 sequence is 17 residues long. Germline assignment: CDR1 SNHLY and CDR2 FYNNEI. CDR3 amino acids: CASSPLGLAGLSYEQYF. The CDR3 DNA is TGTGCCAGCAGCCCATTGGGACTAGCGGGGCTCTCCTACGAGCAGTACTTC.

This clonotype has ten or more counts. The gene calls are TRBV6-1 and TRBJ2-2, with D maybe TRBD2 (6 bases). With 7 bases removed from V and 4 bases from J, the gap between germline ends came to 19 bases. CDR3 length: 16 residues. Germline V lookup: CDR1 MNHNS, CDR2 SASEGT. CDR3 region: CASILGSGGATGELFF. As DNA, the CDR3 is TGTGCCAGCATCCTCGGCTCCGGCGGGGCCACCGGGGAGCTGTTTTTT.

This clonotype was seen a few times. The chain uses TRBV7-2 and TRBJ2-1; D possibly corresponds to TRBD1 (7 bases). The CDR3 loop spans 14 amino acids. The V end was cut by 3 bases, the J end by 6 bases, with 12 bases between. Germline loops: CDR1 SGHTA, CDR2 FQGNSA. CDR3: CASSFGRGANEQFF. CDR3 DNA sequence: TGTGCCAGCAGCTTTGGCAGGGGGGCCAATGAGCAGTTCTTC.

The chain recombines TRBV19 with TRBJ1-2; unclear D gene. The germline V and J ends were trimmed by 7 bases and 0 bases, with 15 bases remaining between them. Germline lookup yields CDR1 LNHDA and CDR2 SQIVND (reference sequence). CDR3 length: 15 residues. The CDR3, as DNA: TGTGCCAGTACTCACCTAGGCGTCGCTAACTATGGCTACACCTTC. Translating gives CASTHLGVANYGYTF.

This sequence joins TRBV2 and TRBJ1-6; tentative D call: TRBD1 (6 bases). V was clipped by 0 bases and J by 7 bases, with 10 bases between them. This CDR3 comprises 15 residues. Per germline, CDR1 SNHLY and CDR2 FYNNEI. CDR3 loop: CASSEAQGTNSPLHF. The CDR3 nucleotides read TGTGCCAGCAGTGAAGCGCAGGGGACCAATTCACCCCTCCACTTT.

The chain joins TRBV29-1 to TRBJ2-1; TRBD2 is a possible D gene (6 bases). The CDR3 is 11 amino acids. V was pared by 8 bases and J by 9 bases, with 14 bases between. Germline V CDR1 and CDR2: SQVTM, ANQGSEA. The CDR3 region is CSFGGSGEQFF. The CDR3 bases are TGCAGCTTTGGGGGGAGCGGTGAGCAGTTCTTC.

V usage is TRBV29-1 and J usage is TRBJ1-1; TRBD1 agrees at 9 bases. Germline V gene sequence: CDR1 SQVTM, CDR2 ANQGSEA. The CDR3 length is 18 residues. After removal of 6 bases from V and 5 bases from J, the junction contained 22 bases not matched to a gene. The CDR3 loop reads CSVERPNRGRWSSTEAFF. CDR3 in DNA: TGCAGCGTCGAGCGCCCTAACAGGGGGCGATGGTCCAGTACTGAAGCTTTCTTT.

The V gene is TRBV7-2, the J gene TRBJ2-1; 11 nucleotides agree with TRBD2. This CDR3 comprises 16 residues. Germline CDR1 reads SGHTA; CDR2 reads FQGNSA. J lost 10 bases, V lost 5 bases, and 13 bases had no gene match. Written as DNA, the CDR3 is TGTGCCAGCAGCCCTCCGGGACTAGCGGCCAGACGGGAGCAGTTCTTC. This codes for CASSPPGLAARREQFF. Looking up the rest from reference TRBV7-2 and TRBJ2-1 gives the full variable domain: GAGVSQSPSNKVTEKGKDVELRCDPISGHTALYWYRQSLGQGLEFLIYFQGNSAPDKSGLPSDRFSAERTGGSVSTLTIQRTQQEDSAVYLCASSPPGLAARREQFFGPGTRLTVL.

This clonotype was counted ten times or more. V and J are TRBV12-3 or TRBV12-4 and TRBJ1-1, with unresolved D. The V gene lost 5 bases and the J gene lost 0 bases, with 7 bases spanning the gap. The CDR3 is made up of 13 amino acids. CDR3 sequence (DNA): TGTGCCAGCAGTAGGGAGTTGAACACTGAAGCTTTCTTT. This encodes CASSRELNTEAFF.

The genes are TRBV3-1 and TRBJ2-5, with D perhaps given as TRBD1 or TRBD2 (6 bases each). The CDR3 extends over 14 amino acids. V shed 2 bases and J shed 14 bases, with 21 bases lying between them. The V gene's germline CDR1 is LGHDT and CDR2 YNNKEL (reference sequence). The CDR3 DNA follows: TGTGCCAGCAGCCAATCAAGTCCTCGGGGGCTCAGATACTTC. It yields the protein CASSQSSPRGLRYF.

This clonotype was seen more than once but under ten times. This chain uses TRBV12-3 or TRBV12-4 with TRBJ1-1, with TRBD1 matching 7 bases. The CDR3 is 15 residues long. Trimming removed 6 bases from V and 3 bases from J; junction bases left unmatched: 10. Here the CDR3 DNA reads TGTGCCAGCAGCCGCAGGACAGGCGGAGACACTGAAGCTTTCTTT. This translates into CASSRRTGGDTEAFF.

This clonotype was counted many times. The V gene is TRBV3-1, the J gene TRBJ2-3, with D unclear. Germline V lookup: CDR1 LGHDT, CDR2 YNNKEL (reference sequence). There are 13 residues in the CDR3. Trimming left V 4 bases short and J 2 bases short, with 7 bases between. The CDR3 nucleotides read TGTGCCAGCAGCCGGCAGACCACAGATACGCAGTATTTT. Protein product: CASSRQTTDTQYF.

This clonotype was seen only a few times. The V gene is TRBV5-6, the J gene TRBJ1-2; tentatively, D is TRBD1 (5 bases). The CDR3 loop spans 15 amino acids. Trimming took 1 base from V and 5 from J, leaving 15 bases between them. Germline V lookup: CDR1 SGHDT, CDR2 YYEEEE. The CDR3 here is CASSLRWGGSYGYTF. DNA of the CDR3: TGTGCCAGCAGCTTGAGGTGGGGGGGTTCATATGGCTACACCTTC.

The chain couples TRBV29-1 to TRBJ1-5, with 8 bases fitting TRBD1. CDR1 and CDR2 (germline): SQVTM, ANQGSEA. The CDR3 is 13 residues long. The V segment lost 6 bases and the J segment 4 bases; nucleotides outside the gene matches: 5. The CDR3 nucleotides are TGCAGCGTCCCCAGGGGGCGTAATCAGCCCCAGCATTTT. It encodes CSVPRGRNQPQHF.

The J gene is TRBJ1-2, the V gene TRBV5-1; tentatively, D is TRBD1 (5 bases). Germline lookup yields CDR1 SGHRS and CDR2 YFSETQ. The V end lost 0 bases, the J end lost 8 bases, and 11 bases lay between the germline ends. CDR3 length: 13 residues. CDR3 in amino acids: CASSLAGKSGYTF. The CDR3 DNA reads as TGCGCCAGCAGCTTGGCAGGGAAAAGCGGCTACACCTTC.

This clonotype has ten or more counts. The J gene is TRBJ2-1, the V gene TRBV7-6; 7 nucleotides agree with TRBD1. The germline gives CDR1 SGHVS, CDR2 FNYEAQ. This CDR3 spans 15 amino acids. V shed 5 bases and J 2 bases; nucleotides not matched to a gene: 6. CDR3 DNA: TGTGCCAGCAGCGACCGGGACAGCCCCTACAATGAGCAGTTCTTC. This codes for CASSDRDSPYNEQFF.

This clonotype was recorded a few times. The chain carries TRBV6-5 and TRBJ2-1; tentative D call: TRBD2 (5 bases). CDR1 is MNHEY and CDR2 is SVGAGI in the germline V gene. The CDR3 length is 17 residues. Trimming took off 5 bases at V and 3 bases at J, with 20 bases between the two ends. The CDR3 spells CASSELVSTGGYNEQFF. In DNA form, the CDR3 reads TGTGCCAGCAGTGAGCTAGTCTCGACCGGAGGCTACAATGAGCAGTTCTTC.